This T cell receptor (beta chain) appears in the sequencing data of a study of Graves' ophthalmopathy and Graves' hyperthyroidism. About the study: The authors collected peripheral blood at initial diagnosis, before any treatment.

Amplified material comprised TCR beta CDR3 regions derived from RNA transcripts. Scientists carried out first-round RT-PCR using HTBI primers and then a second-round multiplex PCR. From the multiplex PCR reads, TCRdb called clonotypes with MiXCR, one entry per CDR3 protein. The table has tens of thousands of distinct CDR3 sequences, approximately 52% seen once; the top ten hold 4.5% to 5%. This clonotype was picked up many times. Ineligible for inclusion were patients with other autoimmune diseases, uncontrolled infections, pregnancy or lactation. Serum thyroxine and TRAb, along with clinical symptoms, thyroid ultrasound and orbital computed tomography, were what diagnosis relied on. The source material was peripheral blood. This TCR came from an adult woman with Graves' ophthalmopathy.

CDR3 protein: CSVRGYSYEQYF. The CDR3 DNA follows: TGCAGTGTAAGGGGCTATTCCTACGAGCAGTACTTC. V is TRBV20-1 and J is TRBJ2-7, with D tentatively TRBD1 (5 bases). Looked up from germline, CDR1 is DFQATT and CDR2 is SNEGSKA (reference sequence). Trimming shortened V by 7 bases and J by 1 base, and 11 bases separated the two germline ends. CDR3 length equals 12 residues.